A selection of T cell receptor beta chains follows, all from one sample in a study of shared T cell receptors in the human thymus. Here immunoSEQ multiplex PCR was the method, and the copy in TCRdb shows in-frame clones only, minus some. The table shows 720,000 or so clones, with approximately 83% occurring only once. The same data also went into a second study, on human thymus T cells.

Sequenced: thymocytes. The receptors derive from a girl in the first two years of life with a congenital heart defect. Both conserved end residues are part of each CDR3. A D gene is named only where the DNA matches it firmly. For some rows the clone size is stated as once, few or many, or as a class when expanded; others skip it.

v_call	clone_size	j_call	d_call	cdr3_aa	cdr3_nt
TRBV6-5	-	TRBJ2-7	TRBD1	CASSFGPAGQGWPRDF	TGTGCCAGCAGTTTCGGCCCCGCGGGACAGGGATGGCCGAGGGACTTC
TRBV2	-	TRBJ1-1	TRBD1	CASNPPGQGNTEAFF	TGTGCCAGCAACCCACCGGGACAGGGGAACACTGAAGCTTTCTTT
TRBV6-5	-	TRBJ1-1	-	CASSYPHEGVAFF	TGTGCCAGCAGTTACCCGCATGAGGGGGTAGCTTTCTTT
TRBV5-6	once	TRBJ2-7	-	CASSLTGPYEQYF	TGTGCCAGCAGCTTGACGGGTCCCTACGAGCAGTACTTC
TRBV4-1	-	TRBJ1-2	TRBD1	CASSPPGTDRVDYGYTF	TGCGCCAGCAGCCCACCCGGAACGGACAGGGTAGACTATGGCTACACCTTC
TRBV4-1	-	TRBJ2-7	TRBD1	CASSQELGDRGNSYEQYF	TGCGCCAGCAGCCAAGAACTGGGGGACAGGGGGAATTCCTACGAGCAGTACTTC
TRBV28	-	TRBJ2-7	TRBD1	CASRQGVGWKQYF	TGTGCCAGCAGACAGGGGGTAGGCTGGAAGCAGTACTTC
TRBV7-9	-	TRBJ1-1	-	CASSFWGQDQTEAFF	TGTGCCAGCAGCTTTTGGGGGCAAGATCAGACTGAAGCTTTCTTT
TRBV18	-	TRBJ2-7	-	CASSPRPSTATSYEQYF	TGTGCCAGCTCCCCACGCCCGTCGACAGCAACCTCCTACGAGCAGTACTTC
TRBV25-1	-	TRBJ1-5	TRBD1	CASSDTKDRDGNQPQHF	TGTGCCAGCAGTGATACTAAGGACAGGGACGGAAATCAGCCCCAGCATTTT
TRBV15	-	TRBJ1-5	-	CATSRDYGDILPGYSNQPQHF	TGTGCCACCAGCAGAGATTACGGGGACATCCTACCCGGGTATAGCAATCAGCCCCAGCATTTT
TRBV4-1	few	TRBJ2-7	-	CASSQVLYPTGGSYEQYF	TGCGCCAGCAGCCAAGTATTATACCCGACCGGGGGCTCCTACGAGCAGTACTTC
TRBV4-1	-	TRBJ2-1	TRBD2	CASSRPGLAGTNEQFF	TGCGCCAGCAGCCGGCCGGGACTAGCGGGGACCAATGAGCAGTTCTTC
TRBV6-1	-	TRBJ1-1	TRBD1	CASSEGPRRDRGNTEAFF	TGTGCCAGCAGTGAGGGCCCTCGCCGGGACAGGGGAAACACTGAAGCTTTCTTT
TRBV19	-	TRBJ1-6	-	CASSIAKGNNSPLHF	TGTGCCAGTAGTATTGCGAAGGGGAATAATTCACCCCTCCACTTT
TRBV4-3	-	TRBJ1-5	TRBD1	CASSQDMDREPNQPQHF	TGCGCCAGCAGCCAAGATATGGACAGGGAACCAAATCAGCCCCAGCATTTT
TRBV28	-	TRBJ1-3	-	CASSSGVPSGNTIYF	TGTGCCAGCAGTTCGGGGGTTCCCTCTGGAAACACCATATATTTT
TRBV6-6	-	TRBJ2-7	-	CASSYHRDEQYF	TGTGCCAGCAGTTACCACAGGGACGAGCAGTACTTC
TRBV28	-	TRBJ2-7	-	CASSLGRAYEQYF	TGTGCCAGCAGTTTAGGCAGGGCGTACGAGCAGTACTTC
TRBV19	few	TRBJ1-5	TRBD1	CASSIDLLLPGGPNQPQHF	TGTGCCAGTAGTATAGACCTCCTCCTTCCAGGGGGTCCCAATCAGCCCCAGCATTTT
TRBV5-6	-	TRBJ2-3	-	CASSVTLRLNPLSTDTQYF	TGTGCCAGCAGCGTAACCCTCAGGCTAAACCCGCTTAGCACAGATACGCAGTATTTT
TRBV25-1	-	TRBJ2-5	-	CASSPRTTQETQYF	TGTGCCAGCAGTCCCCGGACAACCCAAGAGACCCAGTACTTC
TRBV14	-	TRBJ2-1	TRBD1	CASSQGTEQGRYNEQFF	TGTGCCAGCAGCCAGGGGACAGAACAGGGGCGATACAATGAGCAGTTCTTC
TRBV9	once	TRBJ1-2	TRBD1	CASSAPQTGVDYGYTF	TGTGCCAGCAGCGCGCCCCAGACAGGGGTAGACTATGGCTACACCTTC
TRBV7-4	-	TRBJ1-1	-	CASSLASLEESTEAFF	TGTGCCAGCAGCTTAGCATCCCTAGAGGAGAGCACTGAAGCTTTCTTT
TRBV11-2	-	TRBJ1-1	-	CASSLQGNTEAFF	TGTGCCAGCAGCTTACAGGGGAACACTGAAGCTTTCTTT
TRBV6-1	-	TRBJ2-2	TRBD1	CASSAKTGAPGELFF	TGTGCCAGCAGTGCCAAGACAGGGGCCCCCGGGGAGCTGTTTTTT
TRBV9	-	TRBJ2-1	TRBD2	CASSDATMTSGSYNEQFF	TGTGCCAGCAGCGACGCCACTATGACTAGCGGATCCTACAATGAGCAGTTCTTC
TRBV5-1	-	TRBJ2-1	TRBD1	CASSPDRGLTTNDEQFF	TGCGCCAGCAGCCCGGACAGGGGACTCACTACAAACGATGAGCAGTTCTTC
TRBV28	once	TRBJ1-3	TRBD1	CASSLRDSLSSGNTIYF	TGTGCCAGCAGTTTACGGGACAGCCTGAGCTCTGGAAACACCATATATTTT
TRBV2	-	TRBJ1-2	-	CASSIPPHGYTF	TGTGCCAGCAGTATCCCCCCTCATGGCTACACCTTC
TRBV13	-	TRBJ1-1	TRBD1	CASSLVRQGAREAFF	TGTGCCAGCAGCTTAGTTCGCCAGGGGGCTCGGGAAGCTTTCTTT
TRBV6-1	-	TRBJ1-2	-	CASSEVVSLVGNQPNYGYTF	TGTGCCAGCAGTGAAGTGGTTTCGTTAGTCGGGAATCAACCGAACTATGGCTACACCTTC
TRBV14	few	TRBJ1-4	-	CASSLFPDSNEKLFF	TGTGCCAGCAGCCTCTTCCCGGACTCTAATGAAAAACTGTTTTTT
TRBV16	-	TRBJ2-7	-	CASSQYRTRGQYF	TGTGCCAGCAGCCAATACAGGACCCGCGGGCAGTACTTC
TRBV11-3	-	TRBJ1-5	-	CASSFGQRPQHF	TGTGCCAGCAGCTTCGGCCAGCGGCCCCAGCATTTT
TRBV5-4	-	TRBJ1-2	-	CASRHSTYTAPHNYGYTF	TGTGCCAGCAGACACTCCACCTATACAGCCCCTCATAACTATGGCTACACCTTC
TRBV5-1	once	TRBJ2-7	TRBD1	CASATGTGYEQYF	TGCGCCAGCGCTACCGGGACAGGATACGAGCAGTACTTC
TRBV7-2	-	TRBJ1-3	TRBD1	CASSMGQSNSGNTIYF	TGTGCCAGCAGCATGGGACAGTCGAATTCTGGAAACACCATATATTTT
TRBV4-3	-	TRBJ2-2	TRBD2	CASSQDGLAGAPNTGELFF	TGCGCCAGCAGCCAAGACGGACTAGCGGGGGCCCCGAACACCGGGGAGCTGTTTTTT
TRBV5-1	-	TRBJ1-4	-	CASSKREGNEKLFF	TGCGCCAGCAGCAAGAGGGAGGGTAATGAAAAACTGTTTTTT
TRBV27	few	TRBJ2-6	-	CASSPGLARDGANVLTF	TGTGCCAGCAGTCCCGGTTTAGCCCGCGACGGGGCCAACGTCCTGACTTTC
TRBV12-5	-	TRBJ2-1	TRBD2	CAGRGVGNEQFF	TGTGCTGGGCGGGGGGTTGGAAATGAGCAGTTCTTC
TRBV29-1	-	TRBJ2-3	TRBD2	CSPQGGLAVTDTQYF	TGCAGCCCCCAGGGGGGACTAGCGGTCACAGATACGCAGTATTTT
TRBV5-5	-	TRBJ1-4	-	CASSLGVNTNEKLFF	TGTGCCAGCAGCTTAGGGGTGAACACTAATGAAAAACTGTTTTTT
TRBV7-2	-	TRBJ1-2	-	CASSLKGPYHGYTF	TGTGCCAGCAGCTTAAAGGGGCCGTACCATGGCTACACCTTC
TRBV6-5	-	TRBJ1-1	-	CASSYSGADMNTEAFF	TGTGCCAGCAGTTACTCGGGGGCAGACATGAACACTGAAGCTTTCTTT
TRBV5-4	-	TRBJ2-7	TRBD2	CASSPSPGLADYYEQYF	TGTGCCAGCAGCCCCTCTCCGGGACTAGCAGACTACTACGAGCAGTACTTC
TRBV7-2	-	TRBJ1-1	-	CASSLITGNTEAFF	TGTGCCAGCAGCTTAATAACAGGCAACACTGAAGCTTTCTTT